This entry describes one TCR beta chain. This clonotype was observed a handful of times. Its binding antigen is unknown. Base quality data are lacking; no much larger clone is found one base away. Amplification of TCR beta CDR3 regions was carried out from RNA transcripts. The TCR CDR3 was subjected to a first round of RT-PCR using the HTBI primer set and the Qiagen OneStep RT-PCR kit. Libraries were constructed in a second round of multiplex PCR, after which size selection and purification were performed. Paired-end sequencing of the libraries was performed with 100 bp reads on an Illumina HiSeq2000. Regarding the original processing steps: SOAPnuke was used to process the raw data, with reads discarded if the reads contained adapters or uncalled bases, had a mean Phred below 15, or lacked an exact constant-primer or identifier match. COPE v1.2.5 was used to merge high-quality paired reads, and clonotypes were defined as unique nucleotide sequences. Clonotypes were aligned to IMGT TRBV, TRBD and TRBJ reference segments using MiTCR v1.1. The analysis included only V-J combinations with a frequency above 0.0001, which together covered approximately 99% of the repertoires. A TCS score was defined as the ratio of F50 (clonal expansion) to E x V (chaos), with BLOSUM62-based TCRdist applied between CDR3 peptides within each V-J. Welch's t-statistics and random forest reduced fewer than 600 V-J features to roughly 13, which were used in a naive Bayes classifier (R e1071). TCRdb reprocessing: public reads trimmed at Q25 with fastp, clones called with MiXCR, in-frame beta chains kept. Rows with one shared CDR3 protein collapse into an entry with the most common genes and DNA. These V and J calls originate from TCRdb's pipeline instead of the authors' own analysis. The sample includes 130,000 to 150,000 distinct CDR3 sequences, with approximately 24% observed a single time. Clones ranked in the top ten supply around two thirds of the sample.

These data originate in a study of T cells in Graves' hyperthyroidism and ophthalmopathy (dated by TCRdb to the late 2010s). In the study overall: Peripheral blood samples were taken at the time of initial diagnosis, prior to any treatment. TCR V-J signatures able to tell the groups apart were searched for in a discovery cohort of 95 to 100 patients, of whom about 40 had Graves' ophthalmopathy and some 60 had stable Graves' hyperthyroidism. Prospective prediction of ophthalmopathy was tested in an independent validation cohort consisting of some 19 hyperthyroidism patients and over 15 patients who later progressed to ophthalmopathy. The study also compared thyroid tissue and blood T-cell repertoires from more than five Graves' hyperthyroidism patients. TCR Vbeta CDR3 sequencing of some 140 peripheral blood samples (around 45 ophthalmopathy, about 74 hyperthyroidism and approximately 17 progressor patients) is reported in the paper. The 75 to 100 discovery patients were randomly split 7:3 into training and test sets. Following sampling, methimazole starting at 30 mg daily was given to hyperthyroidism patients, and high-dose intravenous methylprednisolone was given to ophthalmopathy patients.

Study-wide findings and limitations: Sample size was not statistically predetermined, and investigators were not blinded to group allocation. A 13 V-J signature model separated ophthalmopathy from stable hyperthyroidism, with roughly 88% sensitivity and 81% to 82% specificity in cross-validation and 80%/75% in testing. Blood samples also contained most of the expanded thyroid clonotypes (frequency above 0.001), which suggests that blood repertoires may reflect thyroid immune responses. In validation, progression to ophthalmopathy was predicted by the model with nearly 71% sensitivity and around 76% specificity, a median of about 6.8 months before onset.

The hyperthyroidism patients were between 18 and 65 years old and newly diagnosed, with a disease duration of less than 2 months. Patients with uncontrolled infections, other autoimmune diseases, pregnancy or lactation were excluded. Clinical symptoms, serum thyroxine and TRAb, thyroid ultrasound, and orbital computed tomography formed the basis for the diagnoses. Blood from progressor patients was drawn when they were first diagnosed with hyperthyroidism, before any ophthalmopathy symptoms appeared. PBMCs were isolated from about 10 ml of fresh peripheral blood by Ficoll-Paque density gradient centrifugation. Patients classed as progressors first received a Graves' hyperthyroidism diagnosis and then went on to develop ophthalmopathy during follow-up. Total RNA was extracted with Trizol reagent, and quality was checked on an Agilent 2100 Bioanalyzer. The CDR3 sequence holds 14 residues, the cysteine and phenylalanine included. Left in the record is the CDR3 DNA by itself, 42 bases read in frame from the first base. CDR1 and CDR2, per the germline V gene, are SGHRS and YFSETQ. The germline V end is reduced by 6 bases and the J end by 2 bases; junction bases left unmatched: 5.

Material for sequencing was blood. The sequence was obtained from a woman in her forties or fifties with Graves' hyperthyroidism that later progressed to Graves' ophthalmopathy. The V gene is TRBV5-1 and the J gene is TRBJ2-1; the central 7 bases match TRBD1. The CDR3 has the sequence CASKPGGTYNEQFF. The nucleotide sequence is given as TGCGCCAGCAAACCAGGGGGAACCTACAATGAGCAGTTCTTC.